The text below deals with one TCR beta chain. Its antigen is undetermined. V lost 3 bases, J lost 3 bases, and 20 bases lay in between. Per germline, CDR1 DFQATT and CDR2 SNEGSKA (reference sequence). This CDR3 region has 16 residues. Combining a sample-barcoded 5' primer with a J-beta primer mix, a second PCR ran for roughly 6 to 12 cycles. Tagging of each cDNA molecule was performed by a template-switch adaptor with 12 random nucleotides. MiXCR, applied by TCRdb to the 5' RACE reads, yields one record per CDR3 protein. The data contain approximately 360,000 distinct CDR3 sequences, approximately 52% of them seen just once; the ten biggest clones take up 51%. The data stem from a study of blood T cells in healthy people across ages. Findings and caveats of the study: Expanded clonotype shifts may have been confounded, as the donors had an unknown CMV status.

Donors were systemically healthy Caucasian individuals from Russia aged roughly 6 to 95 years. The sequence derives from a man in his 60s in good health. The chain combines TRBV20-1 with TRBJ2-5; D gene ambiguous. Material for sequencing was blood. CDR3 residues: CSARVDSYGDEETQYF. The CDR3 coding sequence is TGCAGTGCTAGGGTGGATTCGTATGGCGATGAAGAGACCCAGTACTTC.